This is a list of T cell receptor beta chains from one sample in a study of spatial heterogeneity in lung cancer. Via MiXCR, TCRdb re-called the 5' RACE reads, giving one row per CDR3 protein. The sample lists nearly 50,000 distinct CDR3 sequences; roughly 7.6% were seen once. The sequenced sample was PBMCs, obtained at surgery. The receptors were sampled from a female donor with early-stage non-small cell lung cancer. Both conserved end residues are part of each CDR3. The order of the fields is D gene, J gene, V gene, clone size, CDR3 DNA, CDR3 protein. A D gene is named only where the DNA matches it firmly. Where a row states a size, it is once, few, many or the class of an expanded clone; other rows omit it.

D gene: NA
J gene: TRBJ2-1
V gene: TRBV4-3
clone size: NA
CDR3 DNA: TGCGCCAGCAGCCAAGATTGGACGGGCTCCTACAATGAGCAGTTCTTC
CDR3 protein: CASSQDWTGSYNEQFF

D gene: NA
J gene: TRBJ1-6
V gene: TRBV7-9
clone size: few
CDR3 DNA: TGTGCCAGCAGCCACCCGACAGATAGCTCCTATAATTCACCCCTCCACTTT
CDR3 protein: CASSHPTDSSYNSPLHF

D gene: TRBD1
J gene: TRBJ2-7
V gene: TRBV4-1
clone size: many
CDR3 DNA: TGCGCCAGCAGCCAAGGTTCGGACAGGGCTACCTACGAGCAGTACTTC
CDR3 protein: CASSQGSDRATYEQYF

D gene: NA
J gene: TRBJ2-7
V gene: TRBV4-3
clone size: NA
CDR3 DNA: TGCGCCAGCAGCCAATCTACGGGGCCCCATTCAGGCGAGCAGTACTTC
CDR3 protein: CASSQSTGPHSGEQYF

D gene: NA
J gene: TRBJ1-4
V gene: TRBV6-5
clone size: few
CDR3 DNA: TGTGCCAGCAGTTACAAGTCCTGGGCGGCTAATGAAAAACTGTTTTTT
CDR3 protein: CASSYKSWAANEKLFF

D gene: NA
J gene: TRBJ1-1
V gene: TRBV10-3
clone size: NA
CDR3 DNA: TGTGCCATCAGTACCGGGGTGAGCACTGAAGCTTTCTTT
CDR3 protein: CAISTGVSTEAFF

D gene: NA
J gene: TRBJ1-2
V gene: TRBV14
clone size: few
CDR3 DNA: TGTGCCAGCAGCCCCCTGACCAGGGGATATGGCTACACCTTC
CDR3 protein: CASSPLTRGYGYTF

D gene: NA
J gene: TRBJ1-6
V gene: TRBV27
clone size: few
CDR3 DNA: TGTGCCACCCACAAAGGGAACGGAAATTTTAATTCACCCCTCCACTTT
CDR3 protein: CATHKGNGNFNSPLHF

D gene: TRBD1
J gene: TRBJ1-1
V gene: TRBV11-2
clone size: NA
CDR3 DNA: TGTGCCAGCAGCTTCCAACAGGGGGGAACTGAAGCTTTCTTT
CDR3 protein: CASSFQQGGTEAFF

D gene: NA
J gene: TRBJ2-3
V gene: TRBV20-1
clone size: few
CDR3 DNA: TGCAGTGCTAGAGGTTTGCTAGCTCGAGAGGGTACGCAGTATTTT
CDR3 protein: CSARGLLAREGTQYF

D gene: NA
J gene: TRBJ1-4
V gene: TRBV6-2/TRBV6-3
clone size: NA
CDR3 DNA: TGTGCCAGCAGTTACGGGACTAATCGTGAAAAACTGTTTTTT
CDR3 protein: CASSYGTNREKLFF

D gene: NA
J gene: TRBJ2-1
V gene: TRBV7-2
clone size: NA
CDR3 DNA: TGTGCCAGCAGCCGACCCCGCGACGGTGCCTACAATGAGCAGTTCTTC
CDR3 protein: CASSRPRDGAYNEQFF

D gene: TRBD1
J gene: TRBJ2-7
V gene: TRBV2
clone size: NA
CDR3 DNA: TGTGCCAGCCAGGGGGCTAGCTCCTACGAGCAGTACTTC
CDR3 protein: CASQGASSYEQYF

D gene: TRBD1
J gene: TRBJ1-5
V gene: TRBV7-9
clone size: many
CDR3 DNA: TGTGCCAGCAGCTTAGGGGGACAGGGCCGGGATCAGCCCCAGCATTTT
CDR3 protein: CASSLGGQGRDQPQHF

D gene: NA
J gene: TRBJ2-5
V gene: TRBV5-1
clone size: many
CDR3 DNA: TGCGCCAGCAGCCAGGACGGAGAGACCCAGTACTTC
CDR3 protein: CASSQDGETQYF

D gene: NA
J gene: TRBJ2-7
V gene: TRBV11-2
clone size: many
CDR3 DNA: TGTGCCAGCAGCTTAGTCCGCAGTTCCTACGAGCAGTACTTC
CDR3 protein: CASSLVRSSYEQYF

D gene: NA
J gene: TRBJ1-1
V gene: TRBV29-1
clone size: many
CDR3 DNA: TGCAGCGTTGTGGGGACAATTGGGGGGGGAGGGACGGTGAACACTGAAGCTTTCTTT
CDR3 protein: CSVVGTIGGGGTVNTEAFF

D gene: NA
J gene: TRBJ2-1
V gene: TRBV11-2
clone size: many
CDR3 DNA: TGTGCCAGCAGCTTACCCCAACACCTGAAAACTTACAATGAGCAGTTCTTC
CDR3 protein: CASSLPQHLKTYNEQFF

D gene: TRBD1
J gene: TRBJ1-1
V gene: TRBV4-2
clone size: NA
CDR3 DNA: TGTGCCAGCAGCCACGGACAGGGGGCGAACACTGAAGCTTTCTTT
CDR3 protein: CASSHGQGANTEAFF

D gene: NA
J gene: TRBJ1-1
V gene: TRBV10-1
clone size: few
CDR3 DNA: TGCGCCAGCAGTGATAGTACATGGATCGGTGAAGCTTTCTTT
CDR3 protein: CASSDSTWIGEAFF

D gene: NA
J gene: TRBJ2-1
V gene: TRBV18
clone size: NA
CDR3 DNA: TGTGCCAGCTCACAGTTATCGGGACCCCCGGGTGAGCAGTTCTTC
CDR3 protein: CASSQLSGPPGEQFF

D gene: NA
J gene: TRBJ2-4
V gene: TRBV29-1
clone size: many
CDR3 DNA: TGCAGCGTTGAATTTACAGGCATTCAGTACTTC
CDR3 protein: CSVEFTGIQYF

D gene: TRBD1
J gene: TRBJ2-3
V gene: TRBV19
clone size: NA
CDR3 DNA: TGTGCCAGTAGTCCTCGGACAGGGATCGATACGCAGTATTTT
CDR3 protein: CASSPRTGIDTQYF

D gene: NA
J gene: TRBJ2-1
V gene: TRBV3-1
clone size: few
CDR3 DNA: TGTGCCAGCAGCCAAGAAGGTAGCTCCTACAATGAGCAGTTCTTC
CDR3 protein: CASSQEGSSYNEQFF

D gene: TRBD1
J gene: TRBJ1-6
V gene: TRBV7-9
clone size: many
CDR3 DNA: TGTGCCAGCAGCTTAACAGGGGACTTGTATAATTCACCCCTCCACTTT
CDR3 protein: CASSLTGDLYNSPLHF

D gene: TRBD1
J gene: TRBJ1-2
V gene: TRBV6-2/TRBV6-3
clone size: NA
CDR3 DNA: TGTGCCAGCAGTCCGACAGGGCGAGGAGCCGGTGGAGGCTACACCTTC
CDR3 protein: CASSPTGRGAGGGYTF

D gene: TRBD1
J gene: TRBJ1-1
V gene: TRBV6-1
clone size: many
CDR3 DNA: TGTGCCAGCAGGTCGGGACAGGGGAACGCTGAAGCTTTCTTT
CDR3 protein: CASRSGQGNAEAFF

D gene: NA
J gene: TRBJ1-1
V gene: TRBV5-1
clone size: many
CDR3 DNA: TGCGCCAGCAGCTTGTTTCAGGTGAACACTGAAGCTTTCTTT
CDR3 protein: CASSLFQVNTEAFF

D gene: NA
J gene: TRBJ2-3
V gene: TRBV7-2
clone size: few
CDR3 DNA: TGTGCCAGCAGCTTATTCTCGGGGGCGCTCACAGATACGCAGTATTTT
CDR3 protein: CASSLFSGALTDTQYF

D gene: TRBD2
J gene: TRBJ2-7
V gene: TRBV28
clone size: NA
CDR3 DNA: TGTGCCAGCAGGACTAGCGGGGGGGCCGCCGAGCAGTACTTC
CDR3 protein: CASRTSGGAAEQYF

D gene: TRBD1
J gene: TRBJ2-1
V gene: TRBV7-8
clone size: many
CDR3 DNA: TGTGCCAGCAGCACATACAGGGGCGTATCCTACAATGAGCAGTTCTTC
CDR3 protein: CASSTYRGVSYNEQFF

D gene: NA
J gene: TRBJ2-7
V gene: TRBV6-1
clone size: few
CDR3 DNA: TGTGCCAGCAGTGTGTTAAGGGGGGACTACGAGCAGTACTTC
CDR3 protein: CASSVLRGDYEQYF

D gene: NA
J gene: TRBJ1-1
V gene: TRBV20-1
clone size: many
CDR3 DNA: TGCAGTGCCCAAAACCAGGGGAACACTGAAGCTTTCTTT
CDR3 protein: CSAQNQGNTEAFF

D gene: NA
J gene: TRBJ2-3
V gene: TRBV6-2/TRBV6-3
clone size: NA
CDR3 DNA: TGTGCCAGCCGGGCCTACGGCGGGACAGATACGCAGTATTTT
CDR3 protein: CASRAYGGTDTQYF

D gene: NA
J gene: TRBJ1-2
V gene: TRBV19
clone size: NA
CDR3 DNA: TGTGCCAGTAGTACCCTTTGGGGCTACACCTTC
CDR3 protein: CASSTLWGYTF

D gene: NA
J gene: TRBJ2-1
V gene: TRBV6-2/TRBV6-3
clone size: NA
CDR3 DNA: TGTGCCAGCAGTTACGACGGGGTTTCCTACAATGAGCAGTTCTTC
CDR3 protein: CASSYDGVSYNEQFF

D gene: TRBD1
J gene: TRBJ1-2
V gene: TRBV10-3
clone size: NA
CDR3 DNA: TGTGCCATCACCAGGGACAGGGAAGACTATGGCTACACCTTC
CDR3 protein: CAITRDREDYGYTF

D gene: TRBD2
J gene: TRBJ2-1
V gene: TRBV4-3
clone size: few
CDR3 DNA: TGCGCCAGCAGCCAAGACACTAGCGGGGGCGACAATGAGCAGTTCTTC
CDR3 protein: CASSQDTSGGDNEQFF

D gene: NA
J gene: TRBJ1-5
V gene: TRBV2
clone size: few
CDR3 DNA: TGTGCCAGCAGTCCTTCGGTTACCCAGCCCCAGCATTTT
CDR3 protein: CASSPSVTQPQHF

D gene: TRBD2
J gene: TRBJ2-5
V gene: TRBV20-1
clone size: many
CDR3 DNA: TGCAGTGACGTAATAGCGGGGGGGCTTAGAGAGACCCAGTACTTC
CDR3 protein: CSDVIAGGLRETQYF

D gene: NA
J gene: TRBJ1-4
V gene: TRBV12-3/TRBV12-4
clone size: many
CDR3 DNA: TGTGCCAGCAGCCCAGATAGGGGAGGTGAAAAACTGTTTTTT
CDR3 protein: CASSPDRGGEKLFF

D gene: TRBD1
J gene: TRBJ2-7
V gene: TRBV29-1
clone size: few
CDR3 DNA: TGCAGCGTTAGCGGATTCCGGGACAGGGGTTCCTCCTACGAGCAGTACTTC
CDR3 protein: CSVSGFRDRGSSYEQYF

D gene: NA
J gene: TRBJ2-2
V gene: TRBV5-1
clone size: many
CDR3 DNA: TGCGCCAGCAGGTTACTAGGACAGCCACTCGCCGGGGAGCTGTTTTTT
CDR3 protein: CASRLLGQPLAGELFF

D gene: NA
J gene: TRBJ1-1
V gene: TRBV29-1
clone size: many
CDR3 DNA: TGCAGCGTTCATGTAGGGGCGCAGGGTGAAGCTTTCTTT
CDR3 protein: CSVHVGAQGEAFF

D gene: NA
J gene: TRBJ2-1
V gene: TRBV7-3
clone size: few
CDR3 DNA: TGTGCCAGCAGCTTAGGGCAGGGCACCTACAATGAGCAGTTCTTC
CDR3 protein: CASSLGQGTYNEQFF

D gene: TRBD2
J gene: TRBJ2-1
V gene: TRBV24-1
clone size: few
CDR3 DNA: TGTGCCACCAGTGATTCCGGACTAGCCATCTACAATGAGCAGTTCTTC
CDR3 protein: CATSDSGLAIYNEQFF

D gene: NA
J gene: TRBJ2-4
V gene: TRBV6-5
clone size: many
CDR3 DNA: TGTGCCAGCAGTTACTCCACGGCAGGGAACAACATTCAGTACTTC
CDR3 protein: CASSYSTAGNNIQYF

D gene: NA
J gene: TRBJ2-1
V gene: TRBV7-1
clone size: NA
CDR3 DNA: TGTGCCAGCAGCTCCCAGGAGGGGAGTGATGAGCAGTTCTTC
CDR3 protein: CASSSQEGSDEQFF

D gene: NA
J gene: TRBJ2-1
V gene: TRBV5-1
clone size: many
CDR3 DNA: TGCGCCAGCAGCTTGGCCGGAGGCCAGGTTGTAACAAACCCCTACAATGAGCAGTTCTTC
CDR3 protein: CASSLAGGQVVTNPYNEQFF

D gene: NA
J gene: TRBJ1-5
V gene: TRBV6-1
clone size: many
CDR3 DNA: TGTGCCAGCAGGCAGGAGGGCCCCAATCAGCCCCAGCATTTT
CDR3 protein: CASRQEGPNQPQHF

D gene: TRBD1
J gene: TRBJ2-7
V gene: TRBV5-6
clone size: few
CDR3 DNA: TGTGCCAGCCTAAGGACAGGGAGATACTACGAGCAGTACTTC
CDR3 protein: CASLRTGRYYEQYF

D gene: TRBD1
J gene: TRBJ2-3
V gene: TRBV2
clone size: NA
CDR3 DNA: TGTGCCAGCAGTGAAGCTCGACAGGGGGGAGATACGCAGTATTTT
CDR3 protein: CASSEARQGGDTQYF

D gene: NA
J gene: TRBJ1-5
V gene: TRBV6-6
clone size: NA
CDR3 DNA: TGTGCGACTAAGAGCAGGGGAGGCAATCAGCCCCAGCATTTT
CDR3 protein: CATKSRGGNQPQHF

D gene: NA
J gene: TRBJ1-1
V gene: TRBV18
clone size: NA
CDR3 DNA: TGTGCCAGCTCACCAAGGTCCGGCAGGAACACTGAAGCTTTCTTT
CDR3 protein: CASSPRSGRNTEAFF

D gene: TRBD2
J gene: TRBJ2-1
V gene: TRBV11-2
clone size: NA
CDR3 DNA: TGTGCCAGCAGCTACGGAGGACTAGCGGGGGGGCCCGTTGAGCAGTTCTTC
CDR3 protein: CASSYGGLAGGPVEQFF

D gene: NA
J gene: TRBJ2-7
V gene: TRBV18
clone size: few
CDR3 DNA: TGTGCCAGCTCACCGAGGCTCGGGACGCTTTCCTACGAGCAGTACTTC
CDR3 protein: CASSPRLGTLSYEQYF